These 2 T cell receptor beta chains originate from one sample sequenced in a study of T cell responses to AZD1222 COVID-19 vaccine. Using immunoSEQ multiplex PCR, the repertoire was profiled, and TCRdb retains in-frame clones only, with some absent. The sample yields 150,000 to 190,000 clones, just over 90% seen once. Sequencing used peripheral blood, obtained on day 0 of AZD1222 vaccination. The source is an adult in good health.

This chain uses TRBV12-5 with TRBJ2-2, with 10 positions matching TRBD2. The germline V gene has CDR1 LGHNT and CDR2 FRNRAP. V lost 6 bases, J lost 5 bases, and 12 bases stayed unmatched. The CDR3 runs 17 residues. CDR3 in amino acids: CASGEQGLSGRTGELFF. CDR3 in DNA: TGTGCTAGTGGGGAACAGGGTCTTAGCGGGAGGACCGGGGAGCTGTTTTTT.

The chain joins TRBV2 to TRBJ2-7, with TRBD1 identical over 9 bases. V lost 5 bases to trimming and J lost 4 bases; unmatched junction nucleotides: 3. This CDR3 has 13 amino acids. Per germline, CDR1 SNHLY and CDR2 FYNNEI. The CDR3 region is CASSLDRGYEQYF. The CDR3 region has the DNA TGTGCCAGCAGTCTCGACAGGGGGTACGAGCAGTACTTC.